This TCR beta chain originates from a study of beta chain features in type 1 diabetes (dated by TCRdb to the late 2010s). Context from the whole study: Patients and healthy donors did not differ in mean age, gender distribution, total cell number or subset yield. In the study, TCRB repertoires of sorted circulating CD4+ T cell subsets from recently diagnosed type 1 diabetes patients were compared with those of matched healthy donors. A total of roughly 99 million sorted cells were examined across all samples, and the number of cells per subset was strongly correlated with RNA yield. Regulatory and stem cell-like memory subsets were isolated from only 8 patients and roughly eight healthy donors, whereas naive and central memory subsets came from all 30 or so donors.

The High Capacity cDNA Reverse Transcription Kit was used to reverse transcribe all of the isolated RNA, meaning that expressed TCRB transcripts were what got sequenced. Deep immunoSEQ sequencing was applied to naive, central memory and regulatory T cell samples, giving an average of about 3.4 million total reads per sample. Sorted cells were lysed in RLT buffer and RNA was extracted with DNase-treated RNeasy Micro or Mini kits, depending on cell number. To prevent cross-contamination, each cell subset was processed individually, whereas patient and healthy donor samples were processed jointly. The immunoSEQ multiplex PCR was used to amplify TCRB sequences from cDNA, yielding 87-bp fragments that span the CDR3 region. Amplicons were sequenced on the Illumina HiSeq platform. The authors processed their data as follows. Synthetic template baselines were used to correct PCR bias computationally, reads within Hamming distance 2 were collapsed together, and singletons that could not be merged were discarded. Reads were aligned against IMGT so that V, D and J genes, CDR3 length and insertions or deletions at six rearrangement sites could be assigned. Within each subset, clonotype counts were normalized to the number of sorted cells before true diversity and Gini coefficients were calculated with the tcR R package. The overlap coefficient, calculated on TCRB nucleotide sequences, was used to measure repertoire sharing. Out-of-frame TCRB sequences from naive cells were analyzed as a proxy for the pre-selection repertoire. Drawn from immuneACCESS, this table holds only the in-frame rearrangements with V and J called that TCRdb kept. Clones are partly lost; checked studies trace under half to an unresolved V gene and leave the rest unexplained. V and J calls and clone size are those listed in that table; D and trimming were worked out from the DNA. In all, the sample holds 150,000 to 200,000 clones, and roughly 65% of those were seen once. About 0.089% of the sample goes to the ten largest clones.

From each donor, a single peripheral blood sample of 90 to 150 mL on average was drawn into heparinised tubes. Naive, central memory, regulatory and stem cell-like memory CD4+ T cells were sorted on a BD FACSAria II using a panel including CD45RO, CCR7, CD25, CD127, CD95 and CD27. All sorted populations exceeded 95% purity. Right away, PBMCs were isolated by Lymphoprep density gradient centrifugation and were stained directly, with no culture step. So that batch effects would be minimized, each experiment stained and sorted samples in pairs, pairing one healthy donor with one patient. CDR1 and CDR2 are drawn from the germline V gene (reference sequence): GTSNPN, SVGIG. The CDR3 numbers 14 residues from cysteine through phenylalanine. CDR3 DNA is the only sequence kept; it has 42 bases, read in frame from the first base. V loses 0 bases of germline sequence and J loses 7 bases, and the interval between the two ends is 12 bases.

Turning to this clone: It has no known antigen specificity. There are no base qualities to consult, and no much larger clone falls within one base.

Beyond this particular receptor, the publication reports: Sequencing cDNA rather than genomic DNA could over-represent highly expressing activated cells, although activation and CD3 levels did not differ between groups. PCR might favor shorter templates, but patient and control samples were amplified and corrected together, so any skew would affect both groups equally. Because the HLA sub-analyses included only small numbers of individuals, any influence of HLA type on TCRB rearrangement was left unresolved. At VDJ recombination sites, patients with type 1 diabetes made fewer insertions and deleted more nucleotides, a pattern implying thymic rearrangement abnormalities. Naive, central memory and regulatory TCRB repertoires appeared to be more alike among patients than among healthy donors. Type 1 diabetes patients showed a moderate but significant shortening of TCRB CDR3 length in all four CD4+ subsets.

The sample was naive CD4+ T cells from blood. The sample's cell subset or site, from its label and the paper: true naive CD4+ T cells. In this chain, TRBV30 is recombined with TRBJ1-4; the D gene lacks a confident call. This clonotype was obtained from a man under 40 with type 1 diabetes. The CDR3 protein sequence reads: CAWSVAATGEKLFF. The DNA sequence is TGTGCCTGGAGTGTAGCGGCCACGGGTGAAAAACTGTTTTTT.